Shown below are 6 T cell receptor beta chains from a single sample sequenced in a study of vaccination effects on CD4 cells after COVID-19. TCRdb's table, derived via immunoSEQ multiplex PCR, lists solely in-frame clones and lacks some. The sample contains 40,000 to 50,000 clones, 60% to 75% of which appear only once. Cells that had been cultured for 10 days were the source of isolated CD4+ T cells. Each participant was given two doses of one vaccine (BNT162b2 or mRNA-1273). The antigens for these receptors are not known. The sequenced sample was CD4+ T cells from PBMCs cultured without peptide, obtained after COVID-19 vaccination. All receptors come from a human donor who received a COVID-19 vaccine.

The chain combines TRBV4-1 with TRBJ2-5; 11 nucleotides line up with TRBD2. V lost 1 base to trimming and J lost 7 bases; unmatched junction nucleotides: 8. CDR3 size: 16 residues. In germline, CDR1 is MGHRA, CDR2 YSYEKL. DNA for the CDR3: TGCGCCAGCAGCCAAGGGGGACTAGCGGAGAAGGGGACCCAGTACTTC. Translation gives CASSQGGLAEKGTQYF.

This sequence joins TRBV9 and TRBJ1-5, with 7 bases identical to TRBD1. CDR1 and CDR2 from the germline V gene are SGDLS and YYNGEE. V shed 4 bases and J 3 bases; nucleotides not matched to a gene: 7. The CDR3 has 15 amino acids. CDR3 amino acids: CASSPGTVNNQPQHF. The CDR3 coding sequence is TGTGCCAGCAGCCCCGGGACAGTCAACAATCAGCCCCAGCATTTT.

J is TRBJ2-1 and V is TRBV20-1, with TRBD2 as a possible D gene (6 bases). Germline lookup yields CDR1 DFQATT and CDR2 SNEGSKA (reference sequence). The CDR3 totals 13 residues. Trimming shortened V by 3 bases and J by 4 bases, and 10 bases separated the two germline ends. CDR3 bases: TGCAGTGCTAGTCGGGCGGGATACAATGAGCAGTTCTTC. Protein sequence: CSASRAGYNEQFF.

This chain uses TRBV3-1 (or the pseudogene TRBV3-2) with TRBJ2-3; D might be TRBD1 (5 bases). V dropped 6 bases and J dropped 6 bases, with 16 bases sitting between them. The germline V gene encodes CDR1 LGHDT and CDR2 YNNKEL (reference sequence). The CDR3 is 14 amino acids. CDR3 DNA: TGTGCCAGCAGTTCAAATGGGGCGCGGGATACGCAGTATTTT. As protein: CASSSNGARDTQYF.

Comment on this clone: One end of the junction varies from germline; a read error may be responsible. This sequence joins TRBV18 and TRBJ2-7; no clear D. Looked up from germline, CDR1 is KGHSH and CDR2 is LQKENI. This CDR3 spans 11 amino acids. The CDR3 here is CASSPSDEQYF. For the CDR3, the DNA is TGTGCCAGCTCACCCTCCGACGAGCAGTACTTC.

This chain joins TRBV1 and TRBJ2-1; the D call of TRBD2 is as the table states it, not checked on the DNA. TRBV1 is marked as a pseudogene. CDR3 length equals 15 residues. CDR3 sequence reads: CTSSQDWGDNNEQFF. CDR3 nucleotides: TGCACCAGCAGCCAAGATTGGGGAGATAACAATGAGCAGTTCTTC.